This T cell receptor (beta chain) derives from a study of vaccination and CD4 T cells after COVID-19. Overall study context: The control cultures got either a CEFX pool, an HIV-1 Nef pool, or no peptide at all.

Trimming took 5 bases from V and 2 from J, leaving 10 bases between them. CDR1 and CDR2 (germline): MNHNS, SASEGT. There are 13 residues in the CDR3. The Oncomine TCR Beta short-read assay was applied to DNA of cultured CD4+ T cells. TCRdb redid the calling of the PCR reads with MiXCR, one entry per CDR3 protein. The repertoire holds 10,000 to 15,000 distinct CDR3 sequences, with 42% as singletons. The treatment was: approximately 9-day PBMC culture with coronavirus spike peptide pools or control peptides (ViraFEST assay). Worth noting for this clonotype: Its antigen is undetermined.

The sequencing here drew on CD4+ T cells from blood, cultured in vitro, taken before SARS-CoV-2 vaccination. V gene TRBV6-1 combines with J gene TRBJ2-7; TRBD1 is a possible D gene (6 bases). This TCR derives from a human donor who had recovered from COVID-19. CDR3 in amino acids: CASSRQGTYEQYF. For the CDR3, the DNA is TGTGCCAGCAGTAGGCAGGGGACCTACGAGCAGTACTTC.